This record concerns one T cell receptor beta chain sequence. The data were produced by immunoSEQ multiplex PCR, yet TCRdb's version contains in-frame clones alone and is incomplete. The sample has over 70,000 clones; around 86% are singletons. This sample was included in a study of OX40 agonist ivuxolimab in advanced cancers. Across the whole study: All patients had ivuxolimab intravenously every 2 weeks at 0.01 to 10 mg/kg. Partial responses occurred in Three dose-escalation patients, one with hepatocellular carcinoma and two with cutaneous melanoma. 40% to 50% of patients had received prior checkpoint inhibitor therapy.

This CDR3 is built from 14 residues. V gave up 1 base and J gave up 7 bases, with 11 bases separating them. Looked up from germline, CDR1 is SGHTA and CDR2 is FQGTGA. This rearrangement joins TRBV7-3 to TRBJ2-1, with D possibly being TRBD2 (6 bases). The receptor was derived from an adult with an advanced solid tumor such as melanoma, head and neck, liver or kidney cancer. The sequencing used CD4+ or CD8+ T cells sorted from blood, collected in a trial of the OX40 agonist ivuxolimab. CDR3 sequence (DNA): TGTGCCAGCAGCTTAAGGCAGGGAGGTAATGAGCAGTTCTTC. This sequence encodes CASSLRQGGNEQFF.